The 10 T cell receptor beta chains in this list originate from one sample, sequenced in a study of T cells in Graves' hyperthyroidism and ophthalmopathy. There were TCR beta CDR3 regions amplified from RNA transcripts. HTBI primers were employed in a first-round RT-PCR of the TCR CDR3. MiXCR was run by TCRdb on the multiplex PCR reads, yielding one entry per CDR3 protein. The sample holds 600,000 to 650,000 distinct CDR3 sequences; around 21% are singletons and the top ten take over 30%. The sample comprised blood. The origin of the receptors is a man aged 25-40 years with Graves' ophthalmopathy.

This chain connects TRBV30 to TRBJ2-1, with 8 positions matching TRBD2. This CDR3 has 14 amino acids. Germline-derived CDR1 and CDR2 are GTSNPN and SVGIG (reference sequence). Trimming took 2 bases from V and 4 from J; bases not matched to a gene: 4. The CDR3 spells CAWSIGTSYNEQFF. The CDR3 DNA is TGTGCCTGGAGTATCGGGACTAGTTACAATGAGCAGTTCTTC.

A word on this clonotype: An end of the junction does not agree with germline; a read error may underlie this. The genes are TRBV7-9 and TRBJ2-5; perhaps TRBD2 as D (6 bases). The CDR3 has 14 amino acids. CDR1 is SEHNR, CDR2 FQNEAQ, per germline (reference sequence). The CDR3 DNA reads as TGTGCCAGCACCTTACGGGAGATTCAAGAGACCCAGTACTTC. This encodes CASTLREIQETQYF. Combining the CDR3 with reference TRBV7-9 and TRBJ2-5 gives the whole variable domain DTGVSQNPRHKITKRGQNVTFRCDPISEHNRLYWYRQTLGQGPEFLTYFQNEAQLEKSRLLSDRFSAERPKGSFSTLEIQRTEQGDSAMYLCASTLREIQETQYFGPGTRLLVL.

The chain employs TRBV5-4 and TRBJ2-2, with 8 bases fitting TRBD2. Germline CDR1 is SGHNT and CDR2 is YYREEE (reference sequence). The CDR3 contains 15 residues. Trimming cost V 0 bases and J 6 bases; bases outside gene matches: 4. CDR3 sequence: CASSLGAGASGELFF. The CDR3 bases are TGTGCCAGCAGCTTGGGAGCGGGAGCGTCCGGGGAGCTGTTTTTT.

The chain links TRBV19 to TRBJ2-7; 11 nucleotides line up with TRBD2. The J segment lost 6 bases and the V segment lost 6 bases, leaving 4 bases of the junction unmatched. The germline CDR1 and CDR2 sequences are LNHDA and SQIVND (reference sequence). The CDR3 runs 13 residues. CDR3 in DNA: TGTGCCAGTAGGGCTAGCGGGAGGACCGAGCAGTACTTC. It specifies CASRASGRTEQYF.

The chain is built from TRBV5-1 and TRBJ2-5, with 8 bases aligning to TRBD2. Looked up from germline, CDR1 is SGHRS and CDR2 is YFSETQ. Trimming took 0 bases from V and 1 from J; bases not matched to a gene: 2. The CDR3 consists of 15 residues. The CDR3 sequence: CASSLDGTSQETQYF. Written as DNA, the CDR3 is TGCGCCAGCAGCTTGGATGGGACTAGCCAAGAGACCCAGTACTTC. Based on the CDR3 plus reference TRBV5-1 and TRBJ2-5, the full variable domain is KAGVTQTPRYLIKTRGQQVTLSCSPISGHRSVSWYQQTPGQGLQFLFEYFSETQRNKGNFPGRFSGRQFSNSRSEMNVSTLELGDSALYLCASSLDGTSQETQYFGPGTRLLVL.

The V gene is TRBV19, the J gene TRBJ1-4; no reliable D call. The CDR3 runs 15 residues. Germline CDR1 reads LNHDA; CDR2 reads SQIVND (reference sequence). Trimming removed 5 bases at V and 1 base at J, with 11 bases between. The CDR3 bases are TGTGCCAGTAGTGGCGGTTTCCTAACTAATGAAAAACTGTTTTTT. It codes for CASSGGFLTNEKLFF. Filled out from reference TRBV19 and TRBJ1-4, the complete variable domain reads DGGITQSPKYLFRKEGQNVTLSCEQNLNHDAMYWYRQDPGQGLRLIYYSQIVNDFQKGDIAEGYSVSREKKESFPLTVTSAQKNPTAFYLCASSGGFLTNEKLFFGSGTQLSVL.

This clonotype was observed many times. This chain links TRBV30 with TRBJ2-7, with 8 bases that match TRBD1. The CDR3 is made up of 15 amino acids. Germline V gene data show CDR1 as GTSNPN and CDR2 as SVGIG (reference sequence). With 2 bases clipped from V and 3 bases from J, the junction kept 9 bases outside the gene matches. CDR3 coding DNA: TGTGCCTGGAGTCCTGGACAGGGAGTTATCTACGAGCAGTACTTC. Protein sequence: CAWSPGQGVIYEQYF.

This clonotype showed up just a few times. This chain links TRBV29-1 with TRBJ2-4; TRBD2 is a possible D gene (5 bases). The V end was cut by 1 base, the J end by 1 base, with 5 bases between. The V gene's germline CDR1 is SQVTM and CDR2 ANQGSEA. The CDR3 is 13 residues long. The CDR3 loop reads CSVEGTAKNIQYF. The CDR3 DNA follows: TGCAGCGTTGAAGGGACTGCCAAAAACATTCAGTACTTC.

V and J are TRBV28 and TRBJ2-5; D gene unclear. Trimming stripped 4 bases from V and 5 bases from J, with 20 bases between. CDR3 length: 16 amino acids. Germline lookup yields CDR1 MDHEN and CDR2 SYDVKM. CDR3 in amino acids: CASSSRVDSVGETQYF. DNA for the CDR3: TGTGCCAGCAGTTCTAGGGTGGATTCAGTTGGGGAGACCCAGTACTTC.

This clonotype was counted many times. The chain combines TRBV7-9 with TRBJ2-7; 7 bases fit TRBD1. The CDR3 is made up of 12 amino acids. Germline CDR1 reads SEHNR; CDR2 reads FQNEAQ (reference sequence). V shed 7 bases and J 4 bases; nucleotides not matched to a gene: 4. The CDR3 region has the DNA TGTGCCAGCACGACAGGGATGTACGAGCAGTACTTC. It codes for CASTTGMYEQYF. Variable domain in full (rest from reference TRBV7-9 and TRBJ2-7): DTGVSQNPRHKITKRGQNVTFRCDPISEHNRLYWYRQTLGQGPEFLTYFQNEAQLEKSRLLSDRFSAERPKGSFSTLEIQRTEQGDSAMYLCASTTGMYEQYFGPGTRLTVT.